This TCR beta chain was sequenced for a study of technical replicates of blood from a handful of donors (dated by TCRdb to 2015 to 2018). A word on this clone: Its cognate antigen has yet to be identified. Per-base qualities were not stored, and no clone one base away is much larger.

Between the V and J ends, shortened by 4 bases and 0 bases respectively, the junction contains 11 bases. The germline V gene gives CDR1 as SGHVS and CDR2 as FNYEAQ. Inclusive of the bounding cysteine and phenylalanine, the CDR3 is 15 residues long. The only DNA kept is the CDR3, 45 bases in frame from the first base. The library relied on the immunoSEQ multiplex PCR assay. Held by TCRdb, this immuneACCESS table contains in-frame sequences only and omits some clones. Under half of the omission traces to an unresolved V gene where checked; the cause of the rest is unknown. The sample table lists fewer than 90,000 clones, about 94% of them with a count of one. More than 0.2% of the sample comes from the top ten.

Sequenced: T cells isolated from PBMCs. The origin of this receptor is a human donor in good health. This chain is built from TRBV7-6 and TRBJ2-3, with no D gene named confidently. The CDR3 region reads CASSSTLSSTDTQYF. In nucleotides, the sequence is TGTGCCAGCAGCTCTACTTTGTCTAGCACAGATACGCAGTATTTT.